This TCR beta chain comes out of a study of human T cells and chemical hapten exposure. TCRdb itself ran the RACE reads through MiXCR, one entry per CDR3 protein. The repertoire consists of 120,000 to 150,000 distinct CDR3 sequences, with 10% to 15% occurring once and the leading ten covering 1.3% to 1.5%. From germline, CDR1 is DFQATT and CDR2 SNEGSKA (reference sequence). The V gene lost 2 bases and the J gene lost 6 bases, with 17 bases spanning the gap. CDR3 length: 15 amino acids. Regarding time point: patch test 2, 6 weeks after DPC sensitization. Treatment here: therapeutic diphenylcyclopropenone sensitization with weekly scalp DPC.

This sequence joins TRBV20-1 and TRBJ2-1, with D maybe TRBD2 (5 bases). The sequenced sample was whole blood, obtained in connection with sensitization to the hapten diphenylcyclopropenone (DPC). The clonotype comes from a woman aged 50 to 65 with alopecia areata. Some clones in this sample may be carry-over from other donors' samples. CDR3 protein: CSARSGVAPPNEQFF. CDR3 nucleotide sequence: TGCAGTGCTAGATCCGGGGTAGCCCCGCCCAATGAGCAGTTCTTC.